Listed below are T cell receptor beta chains from one sample, sequenced in a study of blood T cell repertoires in COVID-19. TCRdb's copy holds only in-frame clones and misses some; the assay was immunoSEQ multiplex PCR. This table holds approximately 120,000 clones, approximately 82% found once. The sample consisted of peripheral blood. The source of these receptors is a man between 60 and 75 years old with acute or convalescent COVID-19. The CDR3 runs from the conserved cysteine through the conserved F or W. D genes are given only for firm matches. The listing skips clone size in some rows; elsewhere it reads once, few, many or a size class.

D: TRBD2; J: TRBJ2-1; V: TRBV7-9; size: .; CDR3: CASSPRLAGANEQFF; DNA: TGTGCCAGCAGCCCTCGACTAGCGGGAGCTAATGAGCAGTTCTTC
D: .; J: TRBJ2-1; V: TRBV7-9; size: .; CDR3: CASSLLRPQGNEQFF; DNA: TGTGCCAGCAGCTTACTCCGACCTCAGGGGAATGAGCAGTTCTTC
D: TRBD1; J: TRBJ2-7; V: TRBV7-9; size: .; CDR3: CASSSGQGATLEDYEQYF; DNA: TGTGCCAGCAGCAGCGGACAGGGGGCTACGTTGGAGGACTACGAGCAGTACTTC
D: TRBD1; J: TRBJ2-7; V: TRBV29-1; size: few; CDR3: CSVRQGAYEQYF; DNA: TGCAGCGTACGGCAGGGGGCGTACGAGCAGTACTTC
D: .; J: TRBJ2-7; V: TRBV30; size: .; CDR3: CAWSVRPRLPEQYF; DNA: TGTGCCTGGAGTGTACGGCCCCGACTGCCCGAGCAGTACTTC
D: TRBD1; J: TRBJ2-7; V: TRBV6-1; size: .; CDR3: CASSAGGNYEQYF; DNA: TGTGCCAGCAGTGCAGGGGGAAACTACGAGCAGTACTTC
D: TRBD2; J: TRBJ2-6; V: TRBV2; size: .; CDR3: CASSLTSGRLYSGANVLTF; DNA: TGTGCCAGCAGCCTAACTAGCGGGAGGCTTTACTCTGGGGCCAACGTCCTGACTTTC
D: TRBD1; J: TRBJ2-7; V: TRBV14; size: many; CDR3: CASSQAGQGPSYEQYF; DNA: TGTGCCAGCAGCCAAGCCGGACAGGGCCCGAGCTACGAGCAGTACTTC
D: TRBD1; J: TRBJ1-2; V: TRBV4-1; size: .; CDR3: CASSQVWEPAGGYGYTF; DNA: TGCGCCAGCAGCCAAGTTTGGGAGCCTGCAGGGGGGTATGGCTACACCTTC
D: TRBD2; J: TRBJ2-7; V: TRBV3-1/TRBV3-2; size: .; CDR3: CASSPWTSGTYEQYF; DNA: TGTGCCAGCAGCCCGTGGACTAGCGGGACCTACGAGCAGTACTTC
D: .; J: TRBJ2-5; V: TRBV19; size: few; CDR3: CASSLSVQETQYF; DNA: TGTGCCAGTAGTCTGAGCGTTCAAGAGACCCAGTACTTC
D: .; J: TRBJ2-5; V: TRBV28; size: .; CDR3: CASRTPPGTQYF; DNA: TGTGCCAGCAGGACTCCGCCGGGGACCCAGTACTTC
D: TRBD1; J: TRBJ2-5; V: TRBV10-3; size: once; CDR3: CAISDRDRGSRQETQYF; DNA: TGTGCCATCAGTGACCGGGACAGGGGGTCTCGCCAAGAGACCCAGTACTTC
D: .; J: TRBJ2-2; V: TRBV14; size: .; CDR3: CASSQEQTNTGELFF; DNA: TGTGCCAGCAGCCAAGAACAGACGAACACCGGGGAGCTGTTTTTT
D: TRBD2; J: TRBJ2-2; V: TRBV27; size: .; CDR3: CASSLGGSLSRELFF; DNA: TGTGCCAGCAGTTTGGGGGGGTCGCTTTCCCGGGAGCTGTTTTTT
D: TRBD2; J: TRBJ2-3; V: TRBV7-3; size: .; CDR3: CASSPGLAGGADTQYF; DNA: TGTGCCAGCAGCCCCGGACTAGCGGGGGGGGCAGATACGCAGTATTTT